The present entry profiles one TCR beta chain with its context. Indicated time point: blood from clinic visit 5 months post-surgery; TSC patient then seizure free. The sequenced cases were selected for having the highest brain T cell transcript signatures. Before surgery, patients took at least one anti-epileptic drug. Here immunoSEQ multiplex PCR was the method, and the copy in TCRdb shows in-frame clones only, minus some. Here the sample spans around 340,000 clones, approximately 93% being singletons. The data were taken from a study of brain T cells in children with intractable seizures. This CDR3 contains 14 residues. Per germline, CDR1 LNHDA and CDR2 SQIVND (reference sequence). V was cut by 7 bases and J by 2 bases, with 14 bases left in between.

The specimen comprised peripheral blood, sampled 5 to 6 months after surgery. J is TRBJ1-1 and V is TRBV19, with D unresolved. This receptor was identified in a boy younger than two with tuberous sclerosis and intractable seizures. CDR3 DNA sequence: TGTGCCAGTACACTGGGCAGTGCCAACACTGAAGCTTTCTTT. As protein: CASTLGSANTEAFF.